The 10 T cell receptor beta chains listed next were all sequenced from one sample in a study of spatial heterogeneity in lung cancer. TCRdb used MiXCR to reprocess the 5' RACE reads, holding one entry per CDR3 protein. This sample has tens of thousands of distinct CDR3 sequences, with 6.5% to 8% found just once. Time point of the sample: sample taken at primary tumor resection. The sequenced material consisted of unsorted whole RNA from tumor, nontumor lung or frozen PBMC. The sequences come from PBMCs, collected at surgery. These receptors originate from a female donor with early-stage non-small cell lung cancer.

This clonotype was detected many times. The rearrangement links TRBV5-1 to TRBJ1-2; 7 nucleotides align to TRBD1. The CDR3 length is 15 residues. From germline, CDR1 is SGHRS and CDR2 YFSETQ. Trimming at V came to 4 bases and at J to 6 bases, leaving 12 bases not matched to a gene. The CDR3 loop reads CASSTGTVGLHGYTF. CDR3 sequence (DNA): TGCGCCAGCAGCACCGGGACAGTGGGTCTTCATGGCTACACCTTC. Full variable domain (outside the CDR3, taken from reference TRBV5-1 and TRBJ1-2): KAGVTQTPRYLIKTRGQQVTLSCSPISGHRSVSWYQQTPGQGLQFLFEYFSETQRNKGNFPGRFSGRQFSNSRSEMNVSTLELGDSALYLCASSTGTVGLHGYTFGSGTRLTVV.

The chain is built from TRBV6-5 and TRBJ1-1, with no clear D. The CDR3 runs 11 residues. CDR1 is MNHEY and CDR2 is SVGAGI in the germline V gene. The V end was cut by 6 bases, the J end by 8 bases, with 10 bases between. CDR3 in DNA: TGTGCCAGCAGGGGGTCTTCGGAAGCTTTCTTT. Translating it yields CASRGSSEAFF.

This clonotype has at least ten counts. The rearrangement uses TRBV7-6 and TRBJ2-1; D is ambiguous. This CDR3 spans 13 amino acids. Germline V gives CDR1 SGHVS, CDR2 FNYEAQ. Trimming left V 3 bases short and J 4 bases short, with 7 bases between. CDR3 DNA sequence: TGTGCCAGCAGCTTCCAGGCTTACAATGAGCAGTTCTTC. This sequence encodes CASSFQAYNEQFF.

This clonotype occurred many times. The chain links TRBV16 to TRBJ1-1, with 7 bases matching TRBD1. CDR1 and CDR2 (germline): KGHSY, FQNENV. With 4 bases clipped from V and 5 bases from J, the junction kept 7 bases outside the gene matches. CDR3 length: 14 residues. The CDR3 DNA sequence: TGTGCCAGCAGCCGCCACAGGGGACGGACTGAAGCTTTCTTT. This translates into CASSRHRGRTEAFF.

This clonotype was seen repeatedly, ten times or more. This chain connects TRBV7-8 to TRBJ2-5, with D hard to call. Germline V CDR1 and CDR2: SGHVS, FQNEAQ. V lost 5 bases and J 0 bases, leaving 13 bases between the germline ends. The CDR3 spans 15 residues. In nucleotides, the CDR3 is TGTGCCAGCAGCCTGAGAGCCCAGTACCAAGAGACCCAGTACTTC. Protein: CASSLRAQYQETQYF.

This clonotype was found many times. The chain is built from TRBV10-3 and TRBJ2-3; D is unclear. The V end was cut by 4 bases, the J end by 3 bases, with 8 bases between. The germline V gene encodes CDR1 ENHRY and CDR2 SYGVKD. The CDR3 consists of 13 residues. CDR3 coding DNA: TGTGCCATCAGTGGCGTGGTAACAGATACGCAGTATTTT. Protein sequence: CAISGVVTDTQYF.

This chain's CDR3 is CAISGPGGQGQETQYF. DNA for the CDR3: TGTGCCATCAGTGGGCCAGGGGGCCAAGGCCAAGAGACCCAGTACTTC. The chain is built from TRBV10-3 and TRBJ2-5; the match to TRBD1 covers 8 bases. The V gene's germline CDR1 is ENHRY and CDR2 SYGVKD. CDR3 length: 16 residues. With V trimmed by 4 bases and J by 1 base, 8 bases remained unmatched.

This clonotype was seen only a few times. V is TRBV13 and J is TRBJ2-3; TRBD2 aligns across 10 bases. V lost 5 bases and J lost 8; bases outside the gene matches: 10. The CDR3 loop spans 15 amino acids. CDR1 and CDR2 (germline): PRHDT, FYEKMQ (reference sequence). CDR3 amino acids: CASSNPSGGRATQYF. For the CDR3, the DNA is TGTGCCAGCAGCAACCCTAGCGGGGGCAGAGCTACGCAGTATTTT.

To note about this clonotype: The germline gene is not matched at one end of the junction; a read error may be the cause. The genes are TRBV10-3 and TRBJ1-5; the D gene is possibly TRBD1 (6 bases). The CDR3 consists of 15 residues. Germline loops: CDR1 ENHRY, CDR2 SYGVKD. The DNA of the CDR3 is TGTGCCATAAGTGAGGGACACTGGACCAATCAGCCCCAGCATTTT. Its translation is CAISEGHWTNQPQHF.

There are many counts of this clonotype. V and J are TRBV20-1 and TRBJ1-2; the D gene is possibly TRBD1 (6 bases). This CDR3 has 12 amino acids. Germline V gene lookup returns CDR1 DFQATT and CDR2 SNEGSKA (reference sequence). V was trimmed by 3 bases and J by 9 bases, leaving 14 bases between them. The CDR3 is CSARYPQGSYTF. The CDR3, as DNA: TGCAGTGCTAGGTACCCCCAGGGGAGCTACACCTTC.